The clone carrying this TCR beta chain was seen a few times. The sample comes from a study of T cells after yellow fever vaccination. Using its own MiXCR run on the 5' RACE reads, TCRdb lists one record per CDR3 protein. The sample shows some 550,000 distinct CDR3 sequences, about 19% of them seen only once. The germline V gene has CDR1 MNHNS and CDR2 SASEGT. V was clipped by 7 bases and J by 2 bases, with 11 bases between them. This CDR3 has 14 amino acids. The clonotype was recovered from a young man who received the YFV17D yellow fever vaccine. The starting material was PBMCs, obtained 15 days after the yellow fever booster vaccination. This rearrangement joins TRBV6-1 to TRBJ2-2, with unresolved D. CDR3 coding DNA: TGTGCCAGCACCCAAAGGGCCAACACCGGGGAGCTGTTTTTT. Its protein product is CASTQRANTGELFF.